This T cell receptor (beta chain) was retrieved from a study of cytomegalovirus exposure and HLA in healthy donors. Overall study: Out of 398 genotyped donors, roughly 83% belonged to the Caucasian-associated ancestry cluster.

PCR employed 60 Vbeta and 13 Jbeta primers. Data came from immunoSEQ multiplex PCR; TCRdb stores just in-frame clones and leaves some out. The sample lists over 150,000 clones, 70% to 90% seen once, with approximately 2% in the top ten. Study-wide results and caveats: Across donors, sequencing depth was assumed by presence/absence analyses to be roughly uniform. Later, an analysis found that common viral pathogens appeared to be linked with several of the most significant clusters.

Note on this clone: Its target is not known.

Trimming cost V 8 bases and J 2 bases, with 8 bases left between them. Looked up from germline, CDR1 is MNHEY and CDR2 is SMNVEV (reference sequence). CDR3 length equals 12 residues. The sequenced sample was PBMCs. This sequence was found in a woman under 30 in good health and CMV-seronegative. The chain carries TRBV27 and TRBJ2-3; D remains unclear. CDR3 sequence: CASGRHTDTQYF. CDR3 in DNA: TGTGCCAGCGGTAGACACACAGATACGCAGTATTTT.